Each of the 21 T cell receptor beta chains below was sequenced from the same sample in a study of T-cell memory formation after mild COVID-19. TCRdb re-analysed the 5' RACE reads in MiXCR, keeping a single row per CDR3 protein. There are around 400,000 distinct CDR3 sequences in the sample; roughly 26% occur only once, and around 8.8% lies in the top ten. Sequenced: PBMCs or a T cell subset sorted from them (not recorded which). These receptors originate from an adult woman who had mild COVID-19 (a few samples of this study predate the infection). Cell type and time point are not known.

The rearrangement uses TRBV29-1 and TRBJ1-2; 10 bases agree with TRBD1. The CDR3 spans 14 residues. Germline trimming cut 8 bases from V and 2 bases from J; bases unmatched to any gene: 8. Germline loops: CDR1 SQVTM, CDR2 ANQGSEA. CDR3 in amino acids: CSTPTGGENYGYTF. The CDR3 DNA reads as TGCAGCACTCCGACAGGGGGCGAGAACTATGGCTACACCTTC.

J is TRBJ2-1 and V is TRBV20-1; perhaps TRBD2 as D (6 bases). V was clipped by 3 bases and J by 6 bases, with 15 bases between them. There are 14 residues in the CDR3. Germline CDR1 and CDR2: DFQATT and SNEGSKA (reference sequence). This chain's CDR3 is CSASSPGVVNEQFF. The CDR3 nucleotides read TGCAGTGCTAGTTCACCGGGAGTTGTCAATGAGCAGTTCTTC.

The chain combines TRBV29-1 with TRBJ2-2, with D possibly being TRBD2 (5 bases). The CDR3 has 14 residues. Trimming removed 4 bases at V and 4 bases at J, with 13 bases between. Germline assignment: CDR1 SQVTM and CDR2 ANQGSEA. Here the CDR3 DNA reads TGCAGCGTTGTACTAGATCCAATCACCGGGGAGCTGTTTTTT. It encodes CSVVLDPITGELFF.

The V gene is TRBV6-5, the J gene TRBJ2-7, with D uncertain. Germline CDR1 reads MNHEY; CDR2 reads SVGAGI. V gave up 3 bases and J gave up 6 bases, with 15 bases separating them. The CDR3 loop spans 14 amino acids. CDR3 nucleotides: TGTGCCAGCAGTTATGGCGGACCTCCTGGCGAGCAGTACTTC. Translating it yields CASSYGGPPGEQYF.

The chain carries TRBV18 and TRBJ2-2, with 11 bases that match TRBD2. Germline V gene lookup returns CDR1 KGHSH and CDR2 LQKENI. The length of the CDR3 is 16 residues. After removal of 0 bases from V and 5 bases from J, the junction contained 2 bases not matched to a gene. CDR3 sequence reads: CASSPPGLADTGELFF. CDR3 nucleotide sequence: TGTGCCAGCTCACCACCGGGACTAGCGGATACCGGGGAGCTGTTTTTT.

The chain couples TRBV7-2 to TRBJ2-7; possible D gene TRBD2, 7 bases. CDR1 is SGHTA, CDR2 FQGNSA, per germline. Trimming took off 5 bases at V and 4 bases at J, with 24 bases between the two ends. The CDR3 is made up of 17 amino acids. The CDR3 DNA follows: TGTGCCAGCAGCCTCCTTGGGGGCGCGGGAGTTGGGTACGAGCAGTACTTC. Translating it yields CASSLLGGAGVGYEQYF.

This clonotype was seen a few times. J is TRBJ1-5 and V is TRBV20-1, with no clear D. This CDR3 has 15 residues. V shed 3 bases and J shed 6 bases, with 18 bases lying between them. Germline CDR1 is DFQATT and CDR2 is SNEGSKA (reference sequence). The CDR3 protein is CSASSGVGSFQPQHF. In DNA, the CDR3 is TGCAGTGCTAGTAGCGGGGTAGGGTCCTTTCAGCCCCAGCATTTT.

There are a few counts of this clonotype. The chain combines TRBV29-1 with TRBJ1-2; TRBD1 matches 7 bases. V dropped 6 bases and J dropped 3; count of bases not matched to a gene: 7. Germline CDR1 reads SQVTM; CDR2 reads ANQGSEA. The CDR3 totals 13 residues. CDR3 residues: CSVLNRGDYGYTF. For the CDR3, the DNA is TGCAGCGTCCTCAACAGGGGTGACTATGGCTACACCTTC.

The chain links TRBV20-1 to TRBJ1-4; D perhaps matches TRBD1 (5 bases). There are 13 residues in the CDR3. The V end was cut by 3 bases, the J end by 7 bases, with 12 bases between. CDR1 and CDR2 from the germline V gene are DFQATT and SNEGSKA (reference sequence). The CDR3 nucleotides read TGCAGTGCTAGGTTCCCCCAGGGTGAAAAACTGTTTTTT. It is translated as CSARFPQGEKLFF.

This clonotype was seen many times. The chain carries TRBV4-1 and TRBJ1-2, with D possibly matching TRBD1 (5 bases). Trimming removed 1 base at V and 1 base at J, with 10 bases between. The V gene's germline CDR1 is MGHRA and CDR2 YSYEKL. The CDR3 is made up of 15 amino acids. CDR3 DNA sequence: TGCGCCAGCAGCCAAGCGGCAGGGATTAACTATGGCTACACCTTC. This translates into CASSQAAGINYGYTF.

J is TRBJ2-4 and V is TRBV15, with D perhaps matching TRBD1 or TRBD2 (5 bases each). The V gene lost 8 bases and the J gene lost 4 bases, with 12 bases spanning the gap. The germline gives CDR1 LNHNV, CDR2 YYDKDF (reference sequence). This CDR3 has 13 residues. CDR3 nucleotides: TGTGCCACCGCCCCGGGACCTAAAAACATTCAGTACTTC. This codes for CATAPGPKNIQYF.

This clonotype was seen many times. The V gene is TRBV5-1, the J gene TRBJ2-1; weak D call: TRBD2 (5 bases). CDR3 length equals 14 residues. In germline, CDR1 is SGHRS, CDR2 YFSETQ. V was shortened by 4 bases and J by 1 base, with 9 bases between the two germline ends. The CDR3 sequence is CASSRAGSYNEQFF. Here the CDR3 DNA reads TGCGCCAGCAGCAGGGCGGGTTCCTACAATGAGCAGTTCTTC.

The genes are TRBV5-6 and TRBJ1-1; D call uncertain. This CDR3 has 12 amino acids. The V gene's germline CDR1 is SGHDT and CDR2 YYEEEE. The ends were cut back, 4 bases at V and 1 base at J, with 5 bases in the middle. CDR3 DNA sequence: TGTGCCAGCAGCCAATGGAACACTGAAGCTTTCTTT. Protein sequence: CASSQWNTEAFF.

The J gene is TRBJ2-1, the V gene TRBV2, with TRBD2 matching over 9 bases. The CDR3 is 14 residues long. Looked up from germline, CDR1 is SNHLY and CDR2 is FYNNEI. With V trimmed by 7 bases and J by 3 bases, 4 bases remained unmatched. For the CDR3, the DNA is TGTGCCAGCATCGGCGGGGGGGACTACAATGAGCAGTTCTTC. Its translation: CASIGGGDYNEQFF.

This clonotype has a handful of counts. The chain employs TRBV5-1 and TRBJ1-1, with 9 bases matching TRBD1. This CDR3 region has 17 residues. The V gene's germline CDR1 is SGHRS and CDR2 YFSETQ. The trim removed 4 bases at V and 0 bases at J, leaving 10 bases unmatched. As DNA, the CDR3 is TGCGCCAGCAGCGGCGGACAGGGGACGCACATGAACACTGAAGCTTTCTTT. It translates to CASSGGQGTHMNTEAFF. Drawing the rest from reference TRBV5-1 and TRBJ1-1, the complete variable domain is KAGVTQTPRYLIKTRGQQVTLSCSPISGHRSVSWYQQTPGQGLQFLFEYFSETQRNKGNFPGRFSGRQFSNSRSEMNVSTLELGDSALYLCASSGGQGTHMNTEAFFGQGTRLTVV.

The CDR3 sequence: CASSFELKGASGYTF. CDR3 in DNA: TGTGCCAGCAGCTTCGAGTTGAAGGGGGCGAGTGGCTACACCTTC. The rearrangement joins TRBV5-5 to TRBJ1-2; 7 bases agree with TRBD1. This CDR3 has 15 amino acids. Germline V CDR1 and CDR2: SGHKS, YYEKEE (reference sequence). The V and J ends lost 2 bases and 7 bases, in that order; junction bases with no gene match: 11. Together with reference TRBV5-5 and TRBJ1-2, the CDR3 gives the full variable domain: DAGVTQSPTHLIKTRGQQVTLRCSPISGHKSVSWYQQVLGQGPQFIFQYYEKEERGRGNFPDRFSARQFPNYSSELNVNALLLGDSALYLCASSFELKGASGYTFGSGTRLTVV.

V and J are TRBV12-3 or TRBV12-4 and TRBJ2-7, with D possibly matching TRBD2 (5 bases). V dropped 5 bases and J dropped 3 bases, with 14 bases sitting between them. The CDR3 contains 14 residues. CDR3 nucleotide sequence: TGTGCCAGCAGTGATGGAGGAGGTTTCTACGAGCAGTACTTC. Amino acid sequence: CASSDGGGFYEQYF.

This rearrangement joins TRBV6-5 to TRBJ1-1, with 8 bases aligning to TRBD1. There are 15 residues in the CDR3. Trimming at V came to 5 bases and at J to 1 base, leaving 6 bases not matched to a gene. Germline V gives CDR1 MNHEY, CDR2 SVGAGI. The CDR3 region has the DNA TGTGCCAGCAGTAACTACAGGGGGGCGAACACTGAAGCTTTCTTT. Its protein product is CASSNYRGANTEAFF.

At least ten counts were recorded for this clonotype. This chain joins TRBV11-2 and TRBJ1-2, with TRBD1 identical over 7 bases. With 0 bases clipped from V and 6 bases from J, the junction kept 4 bases outside the gene matches. CDR1 is SGHAT, CDR2 FQNNGV, per germline. This CDR3 region has 14 residues. CDR3 sequence (DNA): TGTGCCAGCAGCTTAGAGACAGGGCTCGATGGCTACACCTTC. This sequence encodes CASSLETGLDGYTF.

The chain carries TRBV24-1 and TRBJ1-5; 12 nucleotides line up with TRBD1. CDR1 and CDR2 from the germline V gene are KGHDR and SFDVKD. V was clipped by 5 bases and J by 2 bases; unmatched bases: 9. This CDR3 has 18 residues. CDR3 in amino acids: CATSARGQGAGGNQPQHF. In DNA, the CDR3 is TGTGCCACCAGTGCCCGGGGACAGGGGGCCGGGGGCAATCAGCCCCAGCATTTT.

This clonotype showed up many times. The chain carries TRBV20-1 and TRBJ2-1; TRBD1 aligns across 9 bases. The CDR3 is 14 amino acids. Germline CDR1 reads DFQATT; CDR2 reads SNEGSKA (reference sequence). Germline trimming cut 5 bases from V and 9 bases from J; bases unmatched to any gene: 11. The CDR3 sequence: CSASPGQGRGEQFF. CDR3 DNA: TGCAGTGCTTCTCCGGGACAGGGACGGGGTGAGCAGTTCTTC.